This TCR beta chain came from a study of low-dose radiotherapy and immunotherapy resistance in tumors. For the study at large: Patients took 300 mg oral aspirin daily for four cycles from cycle 1 day 1.

Germline V gene sequence: CDR1 SGHVS, CDR2 FNYEAQ. The length of the CDR3 is 13 residues. Trimming took off 8 bases at V and 4 bases at J, with 14 bases between the two ends. Priming of first-strand cDNA relied on TRAV- and TRBV-specific primers (covering alpha and beta chains). Amplification of TCRs used a constant-region primer and V-primer adapter for about 19 PCR cycles. TCRdb reprocessed the reads with MiXCR, giving one entry per CDR3 protein. The table has approximately 100,000 distinct CDR3 sequences, less than 25% seen once. Time point in this sample: after trial treatment. Indicated treatment: LDRT plus nivolumab, ipilimumab, low-dose cyclophosphamide and aspirin (RACIN trial). Donors were administered nivolumab, ipilimumab, aspirin and low-dose cyclophosphamide, together with low-dose radiotherapy. All eligible patients presented with advanced solid tumors that contained no tumor-infiltrating lymphocytes.

This clonotype showed up many times. The chain uses TRBV7-6 and TRBJ2-5; D ambiguous. The TCR comes from a male donor with prostate cancer. The sample consisted of PBMCs, taken after low-dose radiotherapy plus immunotherapy. CDR3 region: CASRINVGETQYF. The DNA of the CDR3 is TGTGCCAGCCGAATAAACGTGGGAGAGACCCAGTACTTC.